The 7 T cell receptor beta chains in this list originate from one sample, sequenced in a study of CD8+ T cells in alopecia areata (dated by TCRdb to between 2017 and 2018). The method was the immunoSEQ multiplex PCR assay. For TCR sequencing, RNA was extracted from every sample and reverse transcribed into cDNA to serve as template. TCRdb obtained this table from immuneACCESS and retained in-frame rearrangements with V and J assigned. These tables miss some clones; where compared with another copy, unresolved V genes account for less than half of the shortfall, and the remainder is unexplained. The sample profile shows around 50,000 clones; 96% of them were found once. The leading ten clones occupy around a quarter of the sample. This sample's time point label indicates: baseline before oral tofacitinib. The input for sequencing was CD8+ T cells sorted from blood, taken at week 0. The receptors were sampled from a human donor with alopecia areata.

The rearrangement uses TRBV15 and TRBJ2-1; 9 bases align to TRBD2. The V and J ends lost 0 bases and 9 bases, in that order; junction bases with no gene match: 9. The CDR3 sequence is 16 residues long. Germline V gives CDR1 LNHNV, CDR2 YYDKDF (reference sequence). The DNA for the CDR3 is TGTGCCACCAGCAGAGATCGCAGCGGGGGGCTTGGTGAGCAGTTCTTC. This translates into CATSRDRSGGLGEQFF.

The chain is built from TRBV4-1 and TRBJ2-7; the match to TRBD2 covers 7 bases. Per the germline V gene, CDR1 is MGHRA and CDR2 is YSYEKL. J lost 6 bases, V lost 4 bases, and 6 bases had no gene match. This CDR3 contains 13 residues. The CDR3 sequence is CASSLERTSEQYF. The CDR3 DNA is TGCGCCAGCAGCCTCGAGAGGACTAGCGAGCAGTACTTC.

This chain connects TRBV29-1 to TRBJ2-7; D is possibly TRBD1 (6 bases). V lost 1 base and J 4 bases, leaving 17 bases between the germline ends. The CDR3 contains 15 residues. Germline CDR1 SQVTM, CDR2 ANQGSEA. The CDR3 loop is CSVEAPGQHQYEQYF. The CDR3 DNA sequence: TGCAGCGTTGAAGCCCCGGGACAACACCAATACGAGCAGTACTTC.

The chain has TRBV29-1 and TRBJ2-7; possible D gene TRBD2, 5 bases. The CDR3 is made up of 15 amino acids. Germline CDR1 is SQVTM and CDR2 is ANQGSEA. Trimming removed 7 bases at V and 0 bases at J, with 19 bases between. The CDR3 nucleotides are TGCAGCGCCTACGGCGGACTCCTTAGCTCCTACGAGCAGTACTTC. It specifies CSAYGGLLSSYEQYF.

The chain employs TRBV5-6 and TRBJ2-1, with D unclear. Germline V CDR1 and CDR2: SGHDT, YYEEEE. With 6 bases removed from V and 1 base from J, the gap between germline ends came to 11 bases. The CDR3 extends over 14 amino acids. This CDR3 is CASTSFGSYNEQFF. CDR3 DNA: TGTGCCAGCACCTCGTTTGGGTCCTACAATGAGCAGTTCTTC.

This clone was seen a few times. The J gene is TRBJ1-2, the V gene TRBV6-5; D possibly corresponds to TRBD1 (5 bases). With 4 bases removed from V and 2 bases from J, the gap between germline ends came to 8 bases. This CDR3 is 13 amino acids long. Germline V gene sequence: CDR1 MNHEY, CDR2 SVGAGI. For the CDR3, the DNA is TGTGCCAGCAGTTCCCGGGACAACTATGGCTACACCTTC. Its translation: CASSSRDNYGYTF.

This clone was seen a single time. This rearrangement joins TRBV7-9 to TRBJ2-7; 7 bases align to TRBD1. With V trimmed by 4 bases and J by 2 bases, 5 bases remained unmatched. This CDR3 comprises 14 residues. CDR1 and CDR2 from the germline V gene are SEHNR and FQNEAQ (reference sequence). For the CDR3, the DNA is TGTGCCAGCAGCTCTACAGGGGCCACCTACGAGCAGTACTTC. Its translation is CASSSTGATYEQYF.